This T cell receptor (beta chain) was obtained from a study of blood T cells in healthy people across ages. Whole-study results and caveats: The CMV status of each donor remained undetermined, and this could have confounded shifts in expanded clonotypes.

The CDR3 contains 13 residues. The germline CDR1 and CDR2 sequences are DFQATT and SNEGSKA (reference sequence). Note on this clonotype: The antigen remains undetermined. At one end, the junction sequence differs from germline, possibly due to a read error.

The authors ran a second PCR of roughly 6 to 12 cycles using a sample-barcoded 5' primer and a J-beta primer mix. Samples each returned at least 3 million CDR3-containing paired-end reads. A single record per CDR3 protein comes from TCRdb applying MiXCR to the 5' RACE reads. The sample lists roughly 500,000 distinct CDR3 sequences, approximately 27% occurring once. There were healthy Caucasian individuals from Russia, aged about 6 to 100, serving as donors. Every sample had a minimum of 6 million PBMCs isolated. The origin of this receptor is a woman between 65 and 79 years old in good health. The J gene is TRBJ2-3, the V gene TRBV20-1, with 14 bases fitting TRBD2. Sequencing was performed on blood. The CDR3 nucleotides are TGCAGTGATAGACTAGCGGGGGGGAATACGCAGTATTTT. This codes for CSDRLAGGNTQYF.